The 26 T cell receptor beta chains below come from one sample, sequenced in a study of CD8 T cells in acute hepatitis C reinfection. Time point noted: naive CD8 control sorted from an acute-time-point sample. Here immunoSEQ multiplex PCR was the method, and the copy in TCRdb shows in-frame clones only, minus some. This repertoire shows 30,000 to 45,000 clones, 80% to 90% found once; its top ten account for approximately 10%. The material sequenced was naive CD8+ T cells from PBMCs. Receptor source: a woman between 18 and 29 years old who spontaneously cleared hepatitis C infection.

The CDR3 spells CSARDLNEQFF. In DNA form, the CDR3 reads TGCAGTGCTAGAGATCTGAATGAGCAGTTCTTC. The chain couples TRBV20-1 to TRBJ2-1; D is uncertain. The ends were cut back, 0 bases at V and 7 bases at J, with 4 bases in the middle. Germline V gene data show CDR1 as DFQATT and CDR2 as SNEGSKA (reference sequence). The CDR3 runs to 11 residues.

The chain is built from TRBV7-9 and TRBJ1-1, with 9 bases fitting TRBD1. In germline, CDR1 is SEHNR, CDR2 FQNEAQ (reference sequence). The CDR3 runs 15 residues. V trimming: 5 bases; J trimming: 6 bases; junction bases outside the gene matches: 10. The CDR3 reads CASSLSGTGFAEAFF. CDR3 in DNA: TGTGCCAGCAGCCTGTCCGGGACAGGGTTCGCTGAAGCTTTCTTT. Full variable domain (remainder filled in from reference TRBV7-9 and TRBJ1-1): DTGVSQNPRHKITKRGQNVTFRCDPISEHNRLYWYRQTLGQGPEFLTYFQNEAQLEKSRLLSDRFSAERPKGSFSTLEIQRTEQGDSAMYLCASSLSGTGFAEAFFGQGTRLTVV.

This clone has a single count. CDR3 DNA sequence: TGTGCCAGCAGCTTGGTTGGTAGCGGCAATGAGCAGTTCTTC. Residues: CASSLVGSGNEQFF. The rearrangement links TRBV5-6 to TRBJ2-1; possible D gene TRBD2, 6 bases. Germline V gene lookup returns CDR1 SGHDT and CDR2 YYEEEE. V was pared by 0 bases and J by 6 bases, with 10 bases between. There are 14 residues in the CDR3.

The V call is TRBV29-1, the J call TRBJ2-1, with TRBD2 identical over 16 bases. The CDR3 is made up of 19 amino acids. Germline lookup yields CDR1 SQVTM and CDR2 ANQGSEA. With V trimmed by 7 bases and J by 6 bases, 18 bases remained unmatched. The CDR3 region is CSAGGFEIGTSGRANEQFF. The CDR3 bases are TGCAGCGCCGGAGGGTTTGAGATTGGGACTAGCGGGAGGGCCAATGAGCAGTTCTTC.

This chain joins TRBV6-1 and TRBJ2-7; 8 nucleotides align to TRBD1. CDR1 MNHNS and CDR2 SASEGT come from the germline V gene. The CDR3 runs 13 residues. The J segment lost 6 bases and the V segment lost 5 bases, leaving 6 bases of the junction unmatched. CDR3 in amino acids: CASSYQGAGEQYF. The CDR3 nucleotides are TGTGCCAGCAGTTATCAGGGGGCTGGCGAGCAGTACTTC.

V is TRBV4-1 and J is TRBJ2-7, with TRBD1 matching over 8 bases. Germline CDR1 is MGHRA and CDR2 is YSYEKL. The CDR3 runs to 15 residues. Trimming removed 1 base from V and 3 bases from J; junction bases left unmatched: 5. The CDR3 here is CASSQARTGIYEQYF. The DNA for the CDR3 is TGCGCCAGCAGCCAAGCTAGGACAGGGATCTACGAGCAGTACTTC.

The rearrangement uses TRBV19 and TRBJ2-1; 13 bases align to TRBD2. The CDR3 has 18 amino acids. Germline loops: CDR1 LNHDA, CDR2 SQIVND (reference sequence). Germline trimming cut 6 bases from V and 0 bases from J; bases unmatched to any gene: 8. CDR3 sequence reads: CASSTRLAGGSSYNEQFF. DNA for the CDR3: TGTGCCAGTAGCACCAGACTAGCGGGAGGATCCTCCTACAATGAGCAGTTCTTC.

This sequence joins TRBV6-5 and TRBJ1-1; TRBD1 might be the D (5 bases). Trimming took off 6 bases at V and 1 base at J, with 9 bases between the two ends. This CDR3 spans 13 amino acids. The germline V gene encodes CDR1 MNHEY and CDR2 SVGAGI. CDR3 DNA sequence: TGTGCCAGCAGCCAAACAGGGAACACTGAAGCTTTCTTT. It codes for CASSQTGNTEAFF.

The rearrangement uses TRBV9 and TRBJ2-1; 7 bases are a match to TRBD2. This CDR3 is built from 14 residues. The J segment lost 5 bases and the V segment lost 4 bases, leaving 6 bases of the junction unmatched. Germline assignment: CDR1 SGDLS and CDR2 YYNGEE. CDR3 in amino acids: CASSPHGTNNEQFF. As DNA, the CDR3 is TGTGCCAGCAGCCCCCACGGGACTAACAATGAGCAGTTCTTC.

V gene TRBV28 combines with J gene TRBJ1-1; unclear D gene. Germline assignment: CDR1 MDHEN and CDR2 SYDVKM. CDR3 length equals 14 residues. V dropped 6 bases and J dropped 6 bases, with 17 bases sitting between them. CDR3 bases: TGTGCCAGCAGCGACCTTTTGCTTGCCCCTGAAGCTTTCTTT. The encoded protein is CASSDLLLAPEAFF. Based on the CDR3 plus reference TRBV28 and TRBJ1-1, the full variable domain is DVKVTQSSRYLVKRTGEKVFLECVQDMDHENMFWYRQDPGLGLRLIYFSYDVKMKEKGDIPEGYSVSREKKERFSLILESASTNQTSMYLCASSDLLLAPEAFFGQGTRLTVV.

This clone was counted a single time. This chain links TRBV7-9 with TRBJ1-5, with TRBD1 matching 7 bases. Trimming cost V 5 bases and J 0 bases; bases outside gene matches: 7. The CDR3 is 16 residues long. Germline CDR1 SEHNR, CDR2 FQNEAQ (reference sequence). CDR3 in DNA: TGTGCCAGCAGCATAACAGGGGATTATAGCAATCAGCCCCAGCATTTT. Translated, it gives CASSITGDYSNQPQHF.

The chain couples TRBV6-5 to TRBJ1-2; 9 bases match TRBD1. V shed 5 bases, J shed 6 bases, and the junction held 7 bases outside the gene matches. CDR1 is MNHEY and CDR2 is SVGAGI in the germline V gene. This CDR3 has 14 amino acids. CDR3: CASSKQGARDGYTF. CDR3 nucleotide sequence: TGTGCCAGCAGTAAACAGGGGGCGCGTGATGGCTACACCTTC.

The chain carries TRBV5-4 and TRBJ2-5; weak D call: TRBD2 (7 bases). The V end lost 2 bases, the J end lost 5 bases, and 13 bases lay between the germline ends. The CDR3 covers 14 residues. Germline CDR1 SGHNT, CDR2 YYREEE (reference sequence). CDR3 DNA sequence: TGTGCCAGCAGCTTAAGGGGGGGCGCCGAGACCCAGTACTTC. This codes for CASSLRGGAETQYF.

This chain links TRBV9 with TRBJ2-3; D gene uncertain. V was trimmed by 0 bases and J by 0 bases, leaving 11 bases between them. Per germline, CDR1 SGDLS and CDR2 YYNGEE. This CDR3 is built from 16 residues. CDR3 sequence reads: CASSVGSSGSTDTQYF. The CDR3 DNA reads TGTGCCAGCAGCGTAGGATCAAGTGGCAGCACAGATACGCAGTATTTT.

The rearrangement joins TRBV13 to TRBJ2-7; the match to TRBD2 covers 15 bases. The CDR3 runs 18 residues. V dropped 1 base and J dropped 1; count of bases not matched to a gene: 5. Germline loops: CDR1 PRHDT, CDR2 FYEKMQ (reference sequence). The CDR3: CASSLERGLAGGSYEQYF. In DNA form, the CDR3 reads TGTGCCAGCAGCTTAGAACGAGGACTAGCGGGAGGGTCCTACGAGCAGTACTTC.

The gene calls are TRBV2 and TRBJ1-5; D call uncertain. The CDR3 runs to 14 residues. The V end was cut by 2 bases, the J end by 0 bases, with 5 bases between. CDR1 is SNHLY, CDR2 FYNNEI, per germline. For the CDR3, the DNA is TGTGCCAGCAGTGAAAGAAATAGCAATCAGCCCCAGCATTTT. Translation: CASSERNSNQPQHF.

The chain combines TRBV7-9 with TRBJ2-7, with 9 bases matching TRBD2. J was trimmed by 3 bases and V by 8 bases; bases with no gene match: 5. The CDR3 covers 13 residues. Germline CDR1 reads SEHNR; CDR2 reads FQNEAQ (reference sequence). The CDR3 region has the DNA TGTGCCAGCGGTAGCGGGAGTAACTACGAGCAGTACTTC. This sequence encodes CASGSGSNYEQYF.

V is TRBV7-9 and J is TRBJ1-2; no clear D gene. The ends were cut back, 5 bases at V and 6 bases at J, with 25 bases in the middle. The CDR3 runs to 17 residues. Germline CDR1 is SEHNR and CDR2 is FQNEAQ (reference sequence). The DNA for the CDR3 is TGTGCCAGCAGCCCCTGGAGGTTCCAATCAATGGATGATGGCTACACCTTC. Translation: CASSPWRFQSMDDGYTF.

The chain is built from TRBV11-3 and TRBJ2-1; 11 bases match TRBD2. Germline V CDR1 and CDR2: SGHNT, YENEEA. Germline trimming cut 2 bases from V and 4 bases from J; bases unmatched to any gene: 13. CDR3 length: 19 amino acids. Here the CDR3 reads CASSLWGSSGRRPYNEQFF. CDR3 coding DNA: TGTGCCAGCAGCTTATGGGGGTCTAGCGGGAGGCGCCCGTACAATGAGCAGTTCTTC. The full variable domain, rest sourced from reference TRBV11-3 and TRBJ2-1, is EAGVVQSPRYKIIEKKQPVAFWCNPISGHNTLYWYLQNLGQGPELLIRYENEEAVDDSQLPKDRFSAERLKGVDSTLKIQPAELGDSAVYLCASSLWGSSGRRPYNEQFFGPGTRLTVL.

The chain couples TRBV27 to TRBJ1-2, with 9 bases that match TRBD1. The germline V gene encodes CDR1 MNHEY and CDR2 SMNVEV (reference sequence). This CDR3 contains 12 residues. The V and J ends lost 8 bases and 4 bases, in that order; junction bases with no gene match: 2. CDR3 amino acids: CASGQGTYGYTF. For the CDR3, the DNA is TGTGCCAGCGGACAGGGGACCTATGGCTACACCTTC.

V usage is TRBV7-9 and J usage is TRBJ2-7, with a possible D match to TRBD1 (5 bases). V lost 3 bases and J 4 bases, leaving 10 bases between the germline ends. This CDR3 has 13 residues. The germline gives CDR1 SEHNR, CDR2 FQNEAQ (reference sequence). The CDR3 loop is CASSFEGDYEQYF. The CDR3, as DNA: TGTGCCAGCAGCTTTGAAGGGGATTACGAGCAGTACTTC.

The chain uses TRBV9 and TRBJ2-1, with 14 positions matching TRBD2. This CDR3 has 16 residues. Trimming cost V 2 bases and J 6 bases; bases outside gene matches: 4. Per the germline V gene, CDR1 is SGDLS and CDR2 is YYNGEE. CDR3 coding DNA: TGTGCCAGCAGCGTGGGACTAGCGGGAGTTGGCAATGAGCAGTTCTTC. This encodes CASSVGLAGVGNEQFF.

The rearrangement joins TRBV10-1 to TRBJ1-1, with 8 nucleotides matching TRBD1. V gave up 7 bases and J gave up 5 bases; unmatched junction bases: 6. The CDR3 contains 13 residues. The germline V gene encodes CDR1 WNHNN and CDR2 SYGVQD (reference sequence). CDR3 coding DNA: TGCGCCAGCACCGACAGGGGATTTACTGAAGCTTTCTTT. It specifies CASTDRGFTEAFF.

V gene TRBV29-1 combines with J gene TRBJ2-7; TRBD2 is a possible D gene (5 bases). There are 13 residues in the CDR3. Per germline, CDR1 SQVTM and CDR2 ANQGSEA. Trimming pared 8 bases from V and 0 bases from J, leaving 14 bases between. The CDR3 is CSTMDFSSYEQYF. The CDR3 nucleotides are TGCAGCACAATGGACTTTAGCTCCTACGAGCAGTACTTC.

The genes are TRBV13 and TRBJ2-7; TRBD2 agrees at 11 bases. V shed 5 bases, J shed 5 bases, and the junction held 11 bases outside the gene matches. The CDR3 is 16 amino acids. CDR1 and CDR2 from the germline V gene are PRHDT and FYEKMQ (reference sequence). DNA of the CDR3: TGTGCCAGCAGCCCACCCGGGCTAGCGGGAGGTAACGAGCAGTACTTC. Protein: CASSPPGLAGGNEQYF. The full variable domain, rest sourced from reference TRBV13 and TRBJ2-7, is AAGVIQSPRHLIKEKRETATLKCYPIPRHDTVYWYQQGPGQDPQFLISFYEKMQSDKGSIPDRFSAQQFSDYHSELNMSSLELGDSALYFCASSPPGLAGGNEQYFGPGTRLTVT.

The J gene is TRBJ2-1, the V gene TRBV5-4; 9 nucleotides match TRBD2. J was trimmed by 2 bases and V by 4 bases; bases with no gene match: 10. Germline V gene data show CDR1 as SGHNT and CDR2 as YYREEE (reference sequence). The CDR3 is 17 amino acids. CDR3 in DNA: TGTGCCAGCAGCGAGATAGCGGGAGAGGTCACCTACAATGAGCAGTTCTTC. Amino acids: CASSEIAGEVTYNEQFF.